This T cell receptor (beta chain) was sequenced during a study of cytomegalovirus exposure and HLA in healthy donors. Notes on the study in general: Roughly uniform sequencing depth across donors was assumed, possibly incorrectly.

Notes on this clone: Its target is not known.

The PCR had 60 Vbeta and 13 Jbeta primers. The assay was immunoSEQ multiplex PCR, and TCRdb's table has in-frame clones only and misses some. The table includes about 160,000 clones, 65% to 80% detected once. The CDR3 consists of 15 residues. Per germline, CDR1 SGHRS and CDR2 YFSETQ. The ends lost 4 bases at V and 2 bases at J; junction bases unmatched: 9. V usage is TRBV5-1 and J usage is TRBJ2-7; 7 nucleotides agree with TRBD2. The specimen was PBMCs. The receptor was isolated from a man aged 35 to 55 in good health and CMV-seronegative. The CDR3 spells CASSIDGTKTYEQYF. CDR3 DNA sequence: TGCGCCAGCAGCATAGACGGGACTAAGACCTACGAGCAGTACTTC.